The 23 T cell receptor beta chains in this list originate from one sample, sequenced in a study of blood T cell repertoires in COVID-19. Profiled with immunoSEQ multiplex PCR; TCRdb holds only in-frame clones, not every one. This repertoire shows around 140,000 clones, roughly 86% found once; its top ten account for approximately 14%. The specimen was peripheral blood. The receptors come from a human donor with acute or convalescent COVID-19. The donor label of this sample is uncertain.

The CDR3: CASNTPRRGYNEQFF. The CDR3 region has the DNA TGTGCCAGCAACACCCCTCGCCGGGGATACAATGAGCAGTTCTTC. The rearrangement uses TRBV7-2 and TRBJ2-1; possibly TRBD2 for D (5 bases). CDR1 and CDR2 from the germline V gene are SGHTA and FQGNSA. Trimming stripped 7 bases from V and 4 bases from J, with 17 bases between. The CDR3 has 15 residues.

V is TRBV5-1 and J is TRBJ1-2; 9 bases are shared with TRBD1. The CDR3 sequence is 18 residues long. CDR1 and CDR2 (germline): SGHRS, YFSETQ. V was clipped by 4 bases and J by 3 bases; unmatched bases: 16. CDR3 region: CASSAEPGQGDPHYGYTF. The CDR3 DNA is TGCGCCAGCAGCGCGGAACCGGGACAGGGAGATCCTCACTATGGCTACACCTTC.

The gene calls are TRBV9 and TRBJ2-3, with 15 bases aligning to TRBD2. CDR1 is SGDLS, CDR2 YYNGEE, per germline. This CDR3 spans 17 amino acids. Losses at the gene ends were 1 base for V and 5 bases for J; bases not matched to a gene: 5. CDR3 bases: TGTGCCAGCAGCGTACAGGGGACTAGCGGGGGGAAAGATACGCAGTATTTT. This sequence encodes CASSVQGTSGGKDTQYF.

The chain carries TRBV4-1 and TRBJ1-6, with D possibly being TRBD1 (5 bases). CDR1 and CDR2 from the germline V gene are MGHRA and YSYEKL. V gave up 0 bases and J gave up 7 bases, with 13 bases separating them. The CDR3 spans 16 residues. This CDR3 reads CASSQDGRGGNSPLHF. DNA of the CDR3: TGCGCCAGCAGCCAAGATGGGAGGGGAGGGAATTCACCCCTCCACTTT.

V usage is TRBV19 and J usage is TRBJ1-2; D perhaps matches TRBD1 (6 bases). The CDR3 has 14 residues. CDR1 is LNHDA, CDR2 SQIVND, per germline (reference sequence). V gave up 5 bases and J gave up 5 bases, with 15 bases separating them. The DNA for the CDR3 is TGTGCCAGTAGTGTGGACAGTTTTAGGTATGGCTACACCTTC. Protein: CASSVDSFRYGYTF.

The chain joins TRBV4-2 to TRBJ1-3; no definite D call. The germline V and J ends were trimmed by 4 bases and 4 bases, with 11 bases remaining between them. Looked up from germline, CDR1 is LGHNA and CDR2 is YNFKEQ. The CDR3 runs 14 residues. CDR3 sequence (DNA): TGTGCCAGCAGCCTCAACTCCCCGGGAAACACCATATATTTT. It is translated as CASSLNSPGNTIYF.

The CDR3 here is CSASPLAGLGQPQHF. CDR3 in DNA: TGCAGTGCTAGTCCCCTTGCAGGGTTGGGACAGCCCCAGCATTTT. The chain couples TRBV20-1 to TRBJ1-5; tentatively, D is TRBD1 (5 bases). Germline V lookup: CDR1 DFQATT, CDR2 SNEGSKA (reference sequence). The CDR3 runs to 15 residues. The V end lost 3 bases, the J end lost 7 bases, and 19 bases lay between the germline ends.

The chain carries TRBV3-1 (or the pseudogene TRBV3-2) and TRBJ2-7; D possibly corresponds to TRBD2 (6 bases). The CDR3 is 12 residues long. Germline-derived CDR1 and CDR2 are LGHDT and YNNKEL (reference sequence). V lost 2 bases to trimming and J lost 7 bases, with 9 bases between them. The CDR3 sequence: CASSQNRGEQYF. The CDR3 DNA reads TGTGCCAGCAGCCAAAATCGGGGGGAGCAGTACTTC.

The chain couples TRBV3-1 (or the pseudogene TRBV3-2) to TRBJ2-7; 8 positions match TRBD2. CDR3 length: 15 amino acids. Losses at the gene ends were 2 bases for V and 3 bases for J; bases not matched to a gene: 6. Germline values: CDR1 LGHDT, CDR2 YNNKEL (reference sequence). CDR3 sequence reads: CASSQSRGGYYEQYF. The CDR3 DNA sequence: TGTGCCAGCAGCCAATCCCGGGGGGGTTACTACGAGCAGTACTTC.

This clone was seen a few times. The J gene is TRBJ1-2, the V gene TRBV6-5; tentative D call: TRBD1 (5 bases). This CDR3 is built from 14 residues. The germline gives CDR1 MNHEY, CDR2 SVGAGI. Trimming left V 0 bases short and J 3 bases short, with 8 bases between. The CDR3 DNA reads TGTGCCAGCAGTTACTCGTGGGGGGACTATGGCTACACCTTC. It yields the protein CASSYSWGDYGYTF.

The J gene is TRBJ1-2, the V gene TRBV30; D may be TRBD1 (6 bases). V was trimmed by 0 bases and J by 8 bases, leaving 16 bases between them. The CDR3 is 14 residues long. Germline CDR1 is GTSNPN and CDR2 is SVGIG (reference sequence). The CDR3 sequence: CAWSVESRGSGYTF. The CDR3, as DNA: TGTGCCTGGAGTGTAGAGAGCAGGGGCAGCGGCTACACCTTC.

V gene TRBV29-1 combines with J gene TRBJ1-2; 7 bases map to TRBD1. Germline CDR1 is SQVTM and CDR2 is ANQGSEA. After removal of 7 bases from V and 4 bases from J, the junction contained 18 bases not matched to a gene. The CDR3 extends over 16 amino acids. The CDR3 coding sequence is TGCAGCGCTCACAGCAGGGACAGTGGGCTCTCCTATGGCTACACCTTC. It is translated as CSAHSRDSGLSYGYTF.

This chain links TRBV15 with TRBJ2-1; 11 nucleotides line up with TRBD2. Germline loops: CDR1 LNHNV, CDR2 YYDKDF (reference sequence). The CDR3 is made up of 17 amino acids. Trimming took 1 base from V and 7 from J; bases not matched to a gene: 9. CDR3 protein: CATSRGLAGGLGNEQFF. The CDR3 DNA is TGTGCCACCAGCAGAGGCTTAGCGGGGGGGCTGGGGAATGAGCAGTTCTTC. The full variable domain, its missing parts supplied by reference TRBV15 and TRBJ2-1, is DAMVIQNPRYQVTQFGKPVTLSCSQTLNHNVMYWYQQKSSQAPKLLFHYYDKDFNNEADTPDNFQSRRPNTSFCFLDIRSPGLGDTAMYLCATSRGLAGGLGNEQFFGPGTRLTVL.

Concerning this clone: A junction end diverges from the germline sequence, so it may reflect a read error. The chain joins TRBV19 to TRBJ1-4; 7 nucleotides agree with TRBD1. This CDR3 is 12 amino acids long. Per germline, CDR1 LNHDA and CDR2 SQIVND (reference sequence). CDR3 nucleotides: TGTGCCAGTAGTACAGGACGGACAGGAGAACTTTTT. Its translation is CASSTGRTGELF. Complete variable domain (other parts from reference TRBV19 and TRBJ1-4): DGGITQSPKYLFRKEGQNVTLSCEQNLNHDAMYWYRQDPGQGLRLIYYSQIVNDFQKGDIAEGYSVSREKKESFPLTVTSAQKNPTAFYLCASSTGRTGELFGSGTQLSVL.

The chain has TRBV19 and TRBJ1-5; 8 bases align to TRBD1. The CDR3 loop spans 16 amino acids. V lost 6 bases, J lost 4 bases, and 11 bases stayed unmatched. CDR1 is LNHDA, CDR2 SQIVND, per germline (reference sequence). The CDR3 reads CASSLPLRTGNQPQHF. The CDR3 nucleotides read TGTGCCAGTAGCCTTCCCCTACGGACAGGGAATCAGCCCCAGCATTTT.

With respect to this clone: The same CDR3 arises from other DNA sequences in this sample as well. This rearrangement joins TRBV5-1 to TRBJ2-5, with 9 bases lining up with TRBD1. Germline CDR1 and CDR2: SGHRS and YFSETQ. The V segment lost 4 bases and the J segment 2 bases; nucleotides outside the gene matches: 6. The CDR3 has 15 amino acids. The CDR3 nucleotides are TGCGCCAGCAGCCCTGACAGGGGGGTTCAAGAGACCCAGTACTTC. Residues: CASSPDRGVQETQYF.

The chain recombines TRBV5-1 with TRBJ2-7; 8 bases fit TRBD1. Per germline, CDR1 SGHRS and CDR2 YFSETQ. V dropped 4 bases and J dropped 2; count of bases not matched to a gene: 5. CDR3 length: 14 amino acids. The CDR3 here is CASSIGTGAYEQYF. CDR3 sequence (DNA): TGCGCCAGCAGCATTGGGACAGGCGCCTACGAGCAGTACTTC.

The V call is TRBV6-1, the J call TRBJ2-5, with D possibly TRBD2 on 7 matching bases. Per germline, CDR1 MNHNS and CDR2 SASEGT. The CDR3 has 16 residues. The germline V and J ends were trimmed by 3 bases and 2 bases, with 16 bases remaining between them. This CDR3 reads CASSDESGGGQETQYF. For the CDR3, the DNA is TGTGCCAGCAGTGATGAATCGGGGGGCGGTCAAGAGACCCAGTACTTC.

V gene TRBV7-9 combines with J gene TRBJ1-6, with 9 bases matching TRBD1. Losses at the gene ends were 6 bases for V and 10 bases for J; bases not matched to a gene: 7. Germline V gene data show CDR1 as SEHNR and CDR2 as FQNEAQ (reference sequence). This CDR3 region has 14 residues. The CDR3 protein is CASRPTGGGSPLHF. CDR3 DNA sequence: TGTGCCAGCAGACCGACAGGGGGTGGATCACCCCTCCACTTT.

The chain joins TRBV5-1 to TRBJ2-1; perhaps TRBD2 as D (6 bases). CDR1 and CDR2 (germline): SGHRS, YFSETQ. This CDR3 is 15 amino acids long. V was trimmed by 0 bases and J by 4 bases, leaving 11 bases between them. In DNA form, the CDR3 reads TGCGCCAGCAGCTTGGTTCTAGGGACTTACAATGAGCAGTTCTTC. It codes for CASSLVLGTYNEQFF.

This clone was seen only a few times. The gene calls are TRBV19 and TRBJ1-1; a weak D match, TRBD1 (5 bases). V was pared by 5 bases and J by 3 bases, with 22 bases between. Germline V CDR1 and CDR2: LNHDA, SQIVND (reference sequence). This CDR3 is built from 17 residues. As DNA, the CDR3 is TGTGCCAGTAGTCCACGAAGCGGGGCCTCCTCCGACACTGAAGCTTTCTTT. Amino acid sequence: CASSPRSGASSDTEAFF.

This clone is a singleton in its sample. Here the CDR3 DNA reads TGTGCCAGCAGCTTAGAGGGAGGGGACGGAACTAATGAAAAACTGTTTTTT. Translation: CASSLEGGDGTNEKLFF. The chain is built from TRBV11-2 and TRBJ1-4, with a tentative D call TRBD1 (5 bases). The CDR3 spans 17 residues. With 0 bases removed from V and 1 base from J, the gap between germline ends came to 12 bases. Germline V lookup: CDR1 SGHAT, CDR2 FQNNGV.

This clone was observed a single time. This sequence joins TRBV7-6 and TRBJ2-3; 10 nucleotides align to TRBD1. The CDR3 is made up of 16 amino acids. CDR1 SGHVS and CDR2 FNYEAQ come from the germline V gene. J was trimmed by 5 bases and V by 5 bases; bases with no gene match: 10. CDR3 region: CASSNPGTGVEDTQYF. The CDR3 DNA reads as TGTGCCAGCAGCAACCCCGGGACAGGGGTAGAAGATACGCAGTATTTT.